This entry features one T cell receptor beta chain sequence. Its antigen remains unknown. Trimming cost V 0 bases and J 11 bases, with 10 bases left between them. Per the germline V gene, CDR1 is MRHNA and CDR2 is SNTAGT. The CDR3 runs 12 residues. Treatment denoted: roughly 10-day PBMC culture with coronavirus spike peptide pools or control peptides (ViraFEST assay). Expanded clonotypes were found by TCR sequencing after peptide-pool stimulation (ViraFEST). The record originates from a study of vaccination and CD4 T cells after COVID-19. Across the whole study: Overlapping spike pools from SARS-CoV-2 and HCoV-NL63, HCoV-OC43 and HCoV-229E served as culture stimuli. Culture controls were given either a CEFX pool, an HIV-1 Nef pool, or no peptide.

Oncomine TCR Beta short-read sequencing was applied to DNA from cultured CD4+ T cells. TCRdb passed the PCR reads through MiXCR, listing each CDR3 protein once. This sample has 10,000 to 15,000 distinct CDR3 sequences, with just over 35% found just once. This sequence joins TRBV6-4 and TRBJ1-2, with TRBD1 as a possible D gene (6 bases). This receptor was identified in a human donor with COVID-19. Material for sequencing was cultured CD4+ T cells from blood. The CDR3 sequence is CASSDSRGGYTF. For the CDR3, the DNA is TGTGCCAGCAGTGACTCGAGGGGGGGGTACACCTTC.